These T cell receptor beta chains were read from a single sample in a study of patients and donors after allogeneic stem cell transplantation. TCRdb re-called the RT-PCR reads with MiXCR, one entry per CDR3 protein. The table lists about a million distinct CDR3 sequences, roughly 18% of them singletons. Sequenced sample: blood, either unsorted or a sorted T cell fraction (not recorded which). These receptor sequences come from a human donor who was either an allogeneic HSCT recipient or a stem cell or donor lymphocyte infusion donor (not recorded which). It is not recorded whose cells these are; they may come from a transplant donor. Each CDR3 is given without its conserved first and last residue. Rows may omit the clone size; those that give it use once, few, many or a size class.

abundance: few
v_gene: TRBV9
j_gene: TRBJ1-1
CDR3aa: ASSVWSGLNTEAF

abundance: many
v_gene: TRBV12-3/TRBV12-4
j_gene: TRBJ2-7
CDR3aa: ASSLLGGVEQY

abundance: .
v_gene: TRBV20-1
j_gene: TRBJ2-7
CDR3aa: SARTAPYEQY

abundance: .
v_gene: TRBV12-3/TRBV12-4
j_gene: TRBJ2-1
CDR3aa: ASSLAGLDHNEQF

abundance: few
v_gene: TRBV9
j_gene: TRBJ2-5
CDR3aa: ASSVDLQGQETQY

abundance: .
v_gene: TRBV5-6
j_gene: TRBJ2-7
CDR3aa: ASSLSPRSYEQY

abundance: .
v_gene: TRBV7-2
j_gene: TRBJ2-1
CDR3aa: ASSSGVTIAYNEQF

abundance: many
v_gene: TRBV7-7
j_gene: TRBJ2-5
CDR3aa: ASSLGTVQETQY

abundance: .
v_gene: TRBV20-1
j_gene: TRBJ1-5
CDR3aa: SAKTEQGWYQPQH

abundance: few
v_gene: TRBV20-1
j_gene: TRBJ2-7
CDR3aa: SGFHQPEGEQY

abundance: many
v_gene: TRBV12-3/TRBV12-4
j_gene: TRBJ1-1
CDR3aa: ASSQDRTNTEAF

abundance: few
v_gene: TRBV24-1
j_gene: TRBJ2-1
CDR3aa: ATSDPAASPLGEQF

abundance: .
v_gene: TRBV11-2
j_gene: TRBJ2-5
CDR3aa: ASSLTSGGSPETQY

abundance: .
v_gene: TRBV30
j_gene: TRBJ2-1
CDR3aa: AWSQEREQF

abundance: few
v_gene: TRBV12-3/TRBV12-4
j_gene: TRBJ1-1
CDR3aa: ASSLVPGYVGTEAF

abundance: .
v_gene: TRBV5-6
j_gene: TRBJ1-1
CDR3aa: ASGWGMNTEAF

abundance: .
v_gene: TRBV6-1
j_gene: TRBJ1-6
CDR3aa: ASSDPGATYNSPLH

abundance: once
v_gene: TRBV4-1
j_gene: TRBJ2-1
CDR3aa: ASSQVVAANEQF

abundance: few
v_gene: TRBV29-1
j_gene: TRBJ2-3
CDR3aa: IVGSDTQY

abundance: .
v_gene: TRBV7-3
j_gene: TRBJ2-3
CDR3aa: ASSLIGREGDTQY

abundance: few
v_gene: TRBV15
j_gene: TRBJ1-5
CDR3aa: ATSRDRALYSNQPQH

abundance: .
v_gene: TRBV4-2
j_gene: TRBJ2-5
CDR3aa: ASRQKGGGGETQY

abundance: .
v_gene: TRBV5-1
j_gene: TRBJ2-7
CDR3aa: ASSTGTSSRGEQY

abundance: .
v_gene: TRBV24-1
j_gene: TRBJ1-1
CDR3aa: ATRTSWGEAF

abundance: few
v_gene: TRBV6-1
j_gene: TRBJ2-7
CDR3aa: ASSPGTQGASIVEQY

abundance: .
v_gene: TRBV3-1
j_gene: TRBJ2-7
CDR3aa: ASSQREGAKWQY

abundance: many
v_gene: TRBV6-5
j_gene: TRBJ1-2
CDR3aa: ASSRGDGYT

abundance: .
v_gene: TRBV29-1
j_gene: TRBJ1-5
CDR3aa: SVLGTGGNQPQH

abundance: few
v_gene: TRBV24-1
j_gene: TRBJ1-1
CDR3aa: ATSDPGQGTEAF

abundance: few
v_gene: TRBV7-9
j_gene: TRBJ2-1
CDR3aa: ASSPRDRNEQF

abundance: many
v_gene: TRBV12-3/TRBV12-4
j_gene: TRBJ2-5
CDR3aa: ASSPGVVKY

abundance: few
v_gene: TRBV6-1
j_gene: TRBJ2-7
CDR3aa: ASSEAGTGAFYEQY

abundance: many
v_gene: TRBV10-3
j_gene: TRBJ2-3
CDR3aa: AISAGRTTGADTQY

abundance: many
v_gene: TRBV20-1
j_gene: TRBJ2-3
CDR3aa: SAGIGTDTQY

abundance: .
v_gene: TRBV29-1
j_gene: TRBJ2-2
CDR3aa: SVNPGRHTGELF

abundance: .
v_gene: TRBV12-3/TRBV12-4
j_gene: TRBJ2-3
CDR3aa: ASSNNRGRTDTQY

abundance: .
v_gene: TRBV2
j_gene: TRBJ2-5
CDR3aa: ASSETASWLEETQY

abundance: few
v_gene: TRBV5-1
j_gene: TRBJ1-1
CDR3aa: ASSLEGTTTEAF

abundance: .
v_gene: TRBV7-8
j_gene: TRBJ2-1
CDR3aa: ASSLRRWAGGPGNEQF

abundance: few
v_gene: TRBV6-2/TRBV6-3
j_gene: TRBJ2-2
CDR3aa: ASSYFTGGTGELF

abundance: .
v_gene: TRBV5-1
j_gene: TRBJ2-1
CDR3aa: ASSMGQGAYNEQF

abundance: few
v_gene: TRBV7-9
j_gene: TRBJ2-7
CDR3aa: ASRGIPYEQY

abundance: few
v_gene: TRBV24-1
j_gene: TRBJ2-5
CDR3aa: ATSDPMTGAHSRETQY

abundance: .
v_gene: TRBV7-9
j_gene: TRBJ1-2
CDR3aa: ASSPRGGHGYGYT

abundance: .
v_gene: TRBV24-1
j_gene: TRBJ2-7
CDR3aa: ATSAPGGVEQY

abundance: few
v_gene: TRBV4-2
j_gene: TRBJ2-1
CDR3aa: ASSQEGLEAYNEQF

abundance: .
v_gene: TRBV2
j_gene: TRBJ2-5
CDR3aa: ASTRAQETQY

abundance: .
v_gene: TRBV3-1
j_gene: TRBJ2-7
CDR3aa: ASSQRLALGVQY

abundance: few
v_gene: TRBV10-3
j_gene: TRBJ1-3
CDR3aa: ATYDSSGNTIY

abundance: .
v_gene: TRBV11-2
j_gene: TRBJ2-4
CDR3aa: ASSYSGYKNIQY

abundance: .
v_gene: TRBV20-1
j_gene: TRBJ1-1
CDR3aa: SAKGQAVAMNTEAF

abundance: few
v_gene: TRBV12-3/TRBV12-4
j_gene: TRBJ1-1
CDR3aa: ASSLGTGKAF

abundance: few
v_gene: TRBV10-3
j_gene: TRBJ1-1
CDR3aa: ATRDRKGGTEAF